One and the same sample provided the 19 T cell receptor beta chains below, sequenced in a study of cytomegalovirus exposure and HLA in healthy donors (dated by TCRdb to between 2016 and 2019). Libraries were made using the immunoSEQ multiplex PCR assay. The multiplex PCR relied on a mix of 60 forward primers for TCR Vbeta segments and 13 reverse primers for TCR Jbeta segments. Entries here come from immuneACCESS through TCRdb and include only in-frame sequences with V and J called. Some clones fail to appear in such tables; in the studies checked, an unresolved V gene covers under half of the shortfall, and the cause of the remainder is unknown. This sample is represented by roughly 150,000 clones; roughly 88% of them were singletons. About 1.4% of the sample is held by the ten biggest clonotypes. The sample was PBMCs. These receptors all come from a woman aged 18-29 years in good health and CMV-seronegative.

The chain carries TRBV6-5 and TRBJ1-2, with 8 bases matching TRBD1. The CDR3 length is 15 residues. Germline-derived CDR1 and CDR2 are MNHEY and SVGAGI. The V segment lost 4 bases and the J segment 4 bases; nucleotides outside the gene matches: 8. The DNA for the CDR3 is TGTGCCAGCAGTTCAGGGGGCGCAGCCGGCTATGGCTACACCTTC. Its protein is CASSSGGAAGYGYTF.

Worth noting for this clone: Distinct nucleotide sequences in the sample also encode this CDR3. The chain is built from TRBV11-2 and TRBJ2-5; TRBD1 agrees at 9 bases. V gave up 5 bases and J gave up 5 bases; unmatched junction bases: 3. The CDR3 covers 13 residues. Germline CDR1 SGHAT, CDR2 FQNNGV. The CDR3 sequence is CASSSDRGETQYF. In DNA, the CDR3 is TGTGCCAGCAGCAGCGACAGGGGGGAGACCCAGTACTTC.

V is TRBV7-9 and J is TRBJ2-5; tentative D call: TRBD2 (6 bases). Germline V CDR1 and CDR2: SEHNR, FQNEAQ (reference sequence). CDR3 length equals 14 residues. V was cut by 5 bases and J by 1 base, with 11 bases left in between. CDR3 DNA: TGTGCCAGCAGCGAGATAGCGGCCCAAGAGACCCAGTACTTC. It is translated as CASSEIAAQETQYF. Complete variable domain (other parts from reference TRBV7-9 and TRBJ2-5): DTGVSQNPRHKITKRGQNVTFRCDPISEHNRLYWYRQTLGQGPEFLTYFQNEAQLEKSRLLSDRFSAERPKGSFSTLEIQRTEQGDSAMYLCASSEIAAQETQYFGPGTRLLVL.

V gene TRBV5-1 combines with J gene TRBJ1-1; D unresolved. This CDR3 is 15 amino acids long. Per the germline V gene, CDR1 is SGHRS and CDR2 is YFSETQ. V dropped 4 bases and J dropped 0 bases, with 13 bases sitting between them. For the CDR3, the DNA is TGCGCCAGCAGCCTACCTCCCCCAATGAACACTGAAGCTTTCTTT. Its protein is CASSLPPPMNTEAFF.

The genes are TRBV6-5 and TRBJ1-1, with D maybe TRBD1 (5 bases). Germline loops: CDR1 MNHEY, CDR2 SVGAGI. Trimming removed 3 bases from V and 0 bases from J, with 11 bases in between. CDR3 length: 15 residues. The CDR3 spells CASSYREGLNTEAFF. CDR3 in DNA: TGTGCCAGCAGTTATCGGGAGGGGTTGAACACTGAAGCTTTCTTT.

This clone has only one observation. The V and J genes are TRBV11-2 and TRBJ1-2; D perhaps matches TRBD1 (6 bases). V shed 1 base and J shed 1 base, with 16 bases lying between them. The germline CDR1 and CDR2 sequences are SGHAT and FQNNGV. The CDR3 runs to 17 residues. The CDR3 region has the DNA TGTGCCAGCAGCTTAGCCTCCATAGGGGGATATAACTATGGCTACACCTTC. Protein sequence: CASSLASIGGYNYGYTF.

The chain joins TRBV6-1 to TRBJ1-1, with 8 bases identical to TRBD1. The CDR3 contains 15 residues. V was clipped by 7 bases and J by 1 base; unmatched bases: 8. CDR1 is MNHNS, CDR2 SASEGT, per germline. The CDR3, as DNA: TGTGCCAGCATCCGAACCGGGACAGGGAACACTGAAGCTTTCTTT. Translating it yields CASIRTGTGNTEAFF.

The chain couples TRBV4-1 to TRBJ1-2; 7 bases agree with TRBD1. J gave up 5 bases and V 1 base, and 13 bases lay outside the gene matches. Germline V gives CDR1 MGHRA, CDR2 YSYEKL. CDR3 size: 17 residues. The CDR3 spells CASSQAGWGSGQYGYTF. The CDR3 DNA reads TGCGCCAGCAGCCAAGCAGGCTGGGGTTCGGGACAGTATGGCTACACCTTC.

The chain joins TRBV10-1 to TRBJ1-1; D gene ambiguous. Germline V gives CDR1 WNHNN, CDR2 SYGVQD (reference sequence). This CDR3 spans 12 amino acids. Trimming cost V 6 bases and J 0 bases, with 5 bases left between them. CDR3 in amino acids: CASSQVNTEAFF. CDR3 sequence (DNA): TGCGCCAGCAGCCAGGTGAACACTGAAGCTTTCTTT.

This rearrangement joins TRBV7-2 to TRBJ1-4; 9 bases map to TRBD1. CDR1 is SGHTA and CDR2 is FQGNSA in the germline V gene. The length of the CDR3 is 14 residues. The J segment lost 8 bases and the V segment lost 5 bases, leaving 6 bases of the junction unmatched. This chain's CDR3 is CASSPGQGVEKLFF. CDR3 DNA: TGTGCCAGCAGCCCGGGACAGGGTGTCGAAAAACTGTTTTTT. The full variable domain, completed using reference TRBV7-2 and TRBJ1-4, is GAGVSQSPSNKVTEKGKDVELRCDPISGHTALYWYRQSLGQGLEFLIYFQGNSAPDKSGLPSDRFSAERTGGSVSTLTIQRTQQEDSAVYLCASSPGQGVEKLFFGSGTQLSVL.

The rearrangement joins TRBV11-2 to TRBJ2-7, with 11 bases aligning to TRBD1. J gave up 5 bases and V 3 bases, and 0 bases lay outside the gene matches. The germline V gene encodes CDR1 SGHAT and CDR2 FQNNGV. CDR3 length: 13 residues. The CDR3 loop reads CASSLGQGDEQYF. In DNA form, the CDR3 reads TGTGCCAGCAGCTTGGGACAGGGGGACGAGCAGTACTTC. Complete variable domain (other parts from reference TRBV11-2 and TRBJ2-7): EAGVAQSPRYKIIEKRQSVAFWCNPISGHATLYWYQQILGQGPKLLIQFQNNGVVDDSQLPKDRFSAERLKGVDSTLKIQPAKLEDSAVYLCASSLGQGDEQYFGPGTRLTVT.

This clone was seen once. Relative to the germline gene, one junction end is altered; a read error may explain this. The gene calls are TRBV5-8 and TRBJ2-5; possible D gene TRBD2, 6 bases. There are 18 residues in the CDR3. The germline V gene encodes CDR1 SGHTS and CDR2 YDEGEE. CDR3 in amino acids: CASSLLFGLGLTQGTQYF. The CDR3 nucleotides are TGTGCCAGCAGCTTGTTATTCGGCCTTGGACTAACTCAAGGGACCCAGTACTTC. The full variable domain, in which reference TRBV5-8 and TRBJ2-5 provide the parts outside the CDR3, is EAGVTQSPTHLIKTRGQQATLRCSPISGHTSVYWYQQALGLGLQFLLWYDEGEERNRGNFPPRFSGRQFPNYSSELNVNALELEDSALYLCASSLLFGLGLTQGTQYFGPGTRLLVL.

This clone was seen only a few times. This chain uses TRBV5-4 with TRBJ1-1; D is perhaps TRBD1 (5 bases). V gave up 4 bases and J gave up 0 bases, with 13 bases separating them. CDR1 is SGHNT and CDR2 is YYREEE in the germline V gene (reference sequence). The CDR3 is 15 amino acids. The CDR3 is CASSLDSYMNTEAFF. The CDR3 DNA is TGTGCCAGCAGCCTCGACAGTTACATGAACACTGAAGCTTTCTTT.

The DNA of the CDR3 is TGTGCCAGCAGTGAAGGGGTGACAGGTCAGCCCCAGCATTTT. This translates into CASSEGVTGQPQHF. The V gene is TRBV2, the J gene TRBJ1-5; D may be TRBD1 (6 bases). V lost 1 base, J lost 6 bases, and 10 bases lay in between. Germline V gives CDR1 SNHLY, CDR2 FYNNEI. The CDR3 extends over 14 amino acids.

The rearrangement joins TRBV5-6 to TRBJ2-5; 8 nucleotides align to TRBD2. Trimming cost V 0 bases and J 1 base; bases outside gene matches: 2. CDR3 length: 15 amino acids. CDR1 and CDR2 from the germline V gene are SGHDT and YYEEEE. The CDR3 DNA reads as TGTGCCAGCAGCTTGGGCGGGGGGCTCCAAGAGACCCAGTACTTC. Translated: CASSLGGGLQETQYF.

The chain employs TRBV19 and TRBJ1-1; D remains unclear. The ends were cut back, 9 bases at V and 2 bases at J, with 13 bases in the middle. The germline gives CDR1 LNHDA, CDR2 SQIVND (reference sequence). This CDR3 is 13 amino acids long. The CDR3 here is CASRMTGNTEAFF. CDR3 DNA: TGTGCCAGCCGGATGACGGGTAACACTGAAGCTTTCTTT.

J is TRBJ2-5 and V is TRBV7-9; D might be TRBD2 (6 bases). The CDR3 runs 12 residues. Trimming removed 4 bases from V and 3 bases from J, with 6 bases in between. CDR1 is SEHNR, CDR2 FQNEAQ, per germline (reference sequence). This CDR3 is CASSWGEETQYF. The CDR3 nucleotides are TGTGCCAGCAGCTGGGGGGAAGAGACCCAGTACTTC.

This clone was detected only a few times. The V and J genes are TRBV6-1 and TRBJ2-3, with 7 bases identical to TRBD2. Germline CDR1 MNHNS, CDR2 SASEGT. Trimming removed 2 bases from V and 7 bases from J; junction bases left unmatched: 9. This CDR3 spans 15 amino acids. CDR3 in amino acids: CASSELAAGPNTQYF. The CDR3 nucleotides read TGTGCCAGCAGTGAACTAGCGGCTGGTCCGAATACGCAGTATTTT.

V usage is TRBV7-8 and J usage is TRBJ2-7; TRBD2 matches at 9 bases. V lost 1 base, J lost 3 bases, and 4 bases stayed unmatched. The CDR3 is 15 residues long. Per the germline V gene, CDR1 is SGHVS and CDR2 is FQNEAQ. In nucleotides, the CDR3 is TGTGCCAGCAGCTTAGGAGCGGGGGGTATCTACGAGCAGTACTTC. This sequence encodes CASSLGAGGIYEQYF.